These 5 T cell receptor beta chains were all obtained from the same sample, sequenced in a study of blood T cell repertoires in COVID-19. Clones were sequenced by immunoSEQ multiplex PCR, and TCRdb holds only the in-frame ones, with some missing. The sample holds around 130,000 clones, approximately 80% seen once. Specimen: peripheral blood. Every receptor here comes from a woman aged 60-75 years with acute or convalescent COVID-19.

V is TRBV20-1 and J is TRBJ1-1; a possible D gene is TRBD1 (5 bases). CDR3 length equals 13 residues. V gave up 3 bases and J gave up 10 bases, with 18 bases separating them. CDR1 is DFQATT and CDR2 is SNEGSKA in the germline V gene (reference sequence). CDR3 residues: CSASDGGSTGAFF. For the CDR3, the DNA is TGCAGTGCTAGTGACGGGGGAAGTACGGGAGCTTTCTTT.

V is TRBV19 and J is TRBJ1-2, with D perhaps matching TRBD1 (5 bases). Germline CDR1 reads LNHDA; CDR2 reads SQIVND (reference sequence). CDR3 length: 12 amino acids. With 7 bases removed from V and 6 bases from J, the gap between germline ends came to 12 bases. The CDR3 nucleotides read TGTGCCAGTAAGCGGGGGGTTGATGGCTACACCTTC. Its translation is CASKRGVDGYTF. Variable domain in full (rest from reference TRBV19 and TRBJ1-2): DGGITQSPKYLFRKEGQNVTLSCEQNLNHDAMYWYRQDPGQGLRLIYYSQIVNDFQKGDIAEGYSVSREKKESFPLTVTSAQKNPTAFYLCASKRGVDGYTFGSGTRLTVV.

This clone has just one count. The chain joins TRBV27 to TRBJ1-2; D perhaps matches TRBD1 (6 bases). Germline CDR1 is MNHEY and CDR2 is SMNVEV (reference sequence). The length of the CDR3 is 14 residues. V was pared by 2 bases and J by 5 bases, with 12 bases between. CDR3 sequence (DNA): TGTGCCAGCAGTTTAAGTGGGGGGGCTTATGGCTACACCTTC. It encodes CASSLSGGAYGYTF.

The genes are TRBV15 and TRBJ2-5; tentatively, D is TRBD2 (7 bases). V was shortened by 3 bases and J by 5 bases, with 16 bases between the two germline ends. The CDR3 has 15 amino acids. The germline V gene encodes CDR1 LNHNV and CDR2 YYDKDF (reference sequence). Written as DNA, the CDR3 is TGTGCCACCAGCAGGGACGTCGGGGGGCCGGAGACCCAGTACTTC. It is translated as CATSRDVGGPETQYF.

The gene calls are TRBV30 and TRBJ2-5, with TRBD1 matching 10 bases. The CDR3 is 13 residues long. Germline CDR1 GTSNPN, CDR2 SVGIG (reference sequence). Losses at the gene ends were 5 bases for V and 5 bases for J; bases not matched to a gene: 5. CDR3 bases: TGTGCCTGGGACAGGGGGCTGTCGGAGACCCAGTACTTC. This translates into CAWDRGLSETQYF.